These T cell receptor beta chains were read from a single sample in a study of graft-versus-host responses after intestinal transplantation. The table came from immunoSEQ multiplex PCR; TCRdb's copy has only in-frame clones and leaves some out. The sample consists of 9,500 to 15,000 clones, around three quarters of them appearing once. The input for sequencing was ileum tissue, taken less than 150 days after intestinal transplantation. The receptor source for this set is a human patient who received an intestinal transplant, so some T cells may come from the graft donor. CDR3s include the opening cysteine and the closing phenylalanine or tryptophan. A D gene is named only where the DNA matches it firmly. Expanded clones are given a class, and other clones once, few, many or no size at all.

TRBJ2-1,NA,TRBV27,NA,TGTGCCAGCAGTTTATCGAGGGCGGGGATGGCCAATGAGCAGTTCTTC,CASSLSRAGMANEQFF
TRBJ2-7,TRBD1,TRBV25-1,NA,TGTGCCAGCAGCGAAAGACCCGGGACAGGGCCCTACGAGCAGTACTTC,CASSERPGTGPYEQYF
TRBJ1-4,NA,TRBV15,NA,TGTGCCACCAGCCGGCGGGGGCAAGAAAAACTGTTTTTT,CATSRRGQEKLFF
TRBJ2-1,NA,TRBV5-1,NA,TGCGCCAGCAGCTTCGGCGGATCATTGCCCTCCTACAATGAGCAGTTCTTC,CASSFGGSLPSYNEQFF
TRBJ2-1,TRBD1,TRBV29-1,NA,TGCAGCGTTCGACAGGGTATCACCTACAATGAGCAGTTCTTC,CSVRQGITYNEQFF
TRBJ2-3,TRBD1,TRBV6-4,medium-sized,TGTGCCAGCAGTGAGGGACAGGGGGCAGATACGCAGTATTTT,CASSEGQGADTQYF
TRBJ1-1,NA,TRBV10-2,medium-sized,TGCGCCAGCAGTGTTGCGTCCATGAACACTGAAGCTTTCTTT,CASSVASMNTEAFF
TRBJ2-2,NA,TRBV7-9,NA,TGTGCCAGCAGCTTAGCTTGGGGGGAGCGGCGGTCCACCGGGGAGCTGTTTTTT,CASSLAWGERRSTGELFF
TRBJ2-7,TRBD2,TRBV11-1,NA,TGTGCCAGCAGCCGGGAGGCCCACGAGCAGTACTTC,CASSREAHEQYF
TRBJ2-7,NA,TRBV27,NA,TGTGCCAGCAGTTTATCCAGGGACTCCTACGAGCAGTACTTC,CASSLSRDSYEQYF
TRBJ2-5,NA,TRBV13,NA,TGTGCCAGCAGCTTAGATAGAACAGGGCGGGAGACCCAGTACTTC,CASSLDRTGRETQYF
TRBJ2-7,NA,TRBV11-2,NA,TGTGCCAGCAGCTTCCGGGACACCACCTACGAGCAGTACTTC,CASSFRDTTYEQYF
TRBJ2-1,TRBD2,TRBV2,NA,TGTGCCAGCAGCCGTGGGACTAGCGGGGGCTGGTACAATGAGCAGTTCTTC,CASSRGTSGGWYNEQFF
TRBJ2-6,NA,TRBV18,NA,TGTGCCAGCTCACCGTCCGCGAATCGGGCTGGGGCCAACGTCCTGACTTTC,CASSPSANRAGANVLTF
TRBJ1-4,NA,TRBV6-5,NA,TGTGCCAGCAGTTACTCTTCCAGTAATGAAAAACTGTTTTTT,CASSYSSSNEKLFF
TRBJ2-1,NA,TRBV6-1,few,TGTGCCAGCAGGACTAGAATCAATGAGCAGTTCTTC,CASRTRINEQFF
TRBJ2-2,NA,TRBV6-5,NA,TGTGCCAGCAGTCTTCTCAGGGAGGCCGGGGAGCTGTTTTTT,CASSLLREAGELFF
TRBJ1-1,TRBD1,TRBV6-1,NA,TGTGCCAGCAGTGAAGGGGACAGATTTGAAGCTTTCTTT,CASSEGDRFEAFF
TRBJ1-1,NA,TRBV4-1,NA,TGCGCCAGCAGCCAAGATTTATGGGGGCTCACTGAAGCTTTCTTT,CASSQDLWGLTEAFF
TRBJ2-2,TRBD1,TRBV10-1,NA,TGCGCCAGCAGTGAGTCGACTCGGACAGGGGAGGCGAACACCGGGGAGCTGTTTTTT,CASSESTRTGEANTGELFF
TRBJ2-7,TRBD1,TRBV29-1,NA,TGCAGCGTCTCAAGGAGGGGGACAGGGGTTGGCTACGAGCAGTACTTC,CSVSRRGTGVGYEQYF
TRBJ1-1,NA,TRBV5-8,NA,TGTGCCAGCAGCTTGGCCGAAGAGACAGAGGCCACTGAAGCTTTCTTT,CASSLAEETEATEAFF
TRBJ2-7,TRBD1,TRBV2,NA,TGTGCCAGCAGCCCGACAGGGGTCGGAGACGAGCAGTACTTC,CASSPTGVGDEQYF
TRBJ2-5,NA,TRBV27,NA,TGTGCCAGCAGTCGCCTCTCGGGGGTCGAGACCCAGTACTTC,CASSRLSGVETQYF
TRBJ2-7,NA,TRBV9,once,TGTGCCAGCAGCGAGGGGCAGGTGAGCTCCTACGAGCAGTACTTC,CASSEGQVSSYEQYF
TRBJ1-5,TRBD1,TRBV11-1,NA,TGTGCCAGCAGCTTGGAGACAGGGCAGCCCCAGCATTTT,CASSLETGQPQHF
TRBJ2-1,NA,TRBV19,NA,TGTGCCAGTAGTATGGCGGGGACCCTCAATGAGCAGTTCTTC,CASSMAGTLNEQFF